Listed below are T cell receptor beta chains from one sample, sequenced in a study of cytotoxic CD8 clonotypes in ibrutinib-treated CLL. Some clones are missing from TCRdb's copy, which holds only in-frame ones; the method was immunoSEQ multiplex PCR. Seen here are 15,000 or so clones, roughly two thirds observed once, and the top ten hold over 15%. The sample was PBMCs, taken before ibrutinib treatment. These receptors originate from a human donor with chronic lymphocytic leukemia. Each CDR3 is given with its conserved first and last residue. D genes are given only for firm matches. Only some rows state a clone size, as once, few, many or a class for expanded clones.

>-|15|-|TRBV19|TRBJ2-7
TGTGCCAGTAGTATTCGGGAAACGATGTCCTACGAGCAGTACTTC
CASSIRETMSYEQYF
>TRBD1|15|-|TRBV6-1|TRBJ1-2
TGTGCCAGCAGGGGGGTGGAGGGGGCAAGCTATGGCTACACCTTC
CASRGVEGASYGYTF
>-|14|-|TRBV5-6|TRBJ1-1
TGTGCCAGCACCTCACAGGGTCTGGGCACTGAAGCTTTCTTT
CASTSQGLGTEAFF
>-|15|-|TRBV5-8|TRBJ2-7
TGTGCCAGCAGCTTGTTACAGGGTGGTTCGGGAGAGCAGTACTTC
CASSLLQGGSGEQYF
>-|13|-|TRBV18|TRBJ2-7
TGTGCCAGCTCACCACGAGGACTCCACGAGCAGTACTTC
CASSPRGLHEQYF
>-|15|few|TRBV11-3|TRBJ2-7
TGTGCCAGCAGCTTAGTTGTTGGCGGTTCCTACGAGCAGTACTTC
CASSLVVGGSYEQYF
>TRBD2|16|-|TRBV10-3|TRBJ2-7
TGTGCCATCAGTCCTACTAGCGGGGATAGCTCCTACGAGCAGTACTTC
CAISPTSGDSSYEQYF
>TRBD1|15|-|TRBV10-3|TRBJ2-1
TGTGCCATCAGCCCCCAGGCCGGGACAGTGGATGAGCAGTTCTTC
CAISPQAGTVDEQFF
>-|14|-|TRBV28|TRBJ1-5
TGTGCCAGCAGCTCCGGGACGGGATATCAGCCCCAGCATTTT
CASSSGTGYQPQHF
>-|14|-|TRBV5-8|TRBJ1-1
TGTGCCAGCAGCTTATCCCGGCGGAACACTGAAGCTTTCTTT
CASSLSRRNTEAFF
>-|16|-|TRBV25-1|TRBJ1-2
TGTGCCAGCAGTGAATCGTGGCGGGCCCCTGACTATGGCTACACCTTC
CASSESWRAPDYGYTF
>-|11|-|TRBV20-1|TRBJ2-4
TGCGGGGCGTGGGGGTCCGATATTCAGTACTTC
CGAWGSDIQYF
>-|14|-|TRBV5-1|TRBJ2-1
TGCGCCAGCCGGTCGGAGGGGACCTACAATGAGCAGTTCTTC
CASRSEGTYNEQFF
>-|17|-|TRBV12-5|TRBJ2-1
TGTGCTAGTGGTTTGATACGAGGGATACTGACCCTCAATGAGCAGTTCTTC
CASGLIRGILTLNEQFF
>-|18|few|TRBV5-1|TRBJ2-4
TGCGCCAGCAGCCTGGGCACGGCGGGGTCCTTAGCCAAAAACATTCAGTACTTC
CASSLGTAGSLAKNIQYF
>-|15|-|TRBV19|TRBJ2-7
TGTGCCAGTAGTGCCGGGGAGGTTCCCTCCTACGAGCAGTACTTC
CASSAGEVPSYEQYF
>-|12|once|TRBV4-1|TRBJ1-1
TGCGCCAGCAGCCAAGGCGGCAGTGAAGCTTTCTTT
CASSQGGSEAFF
>-|9|-|TRBV29-1|TRBJ1-1
TGCAGCGAGGGCACTGAAGCTTTCTTT
CSEGTEAFF
>TRBD2|15|-|TRBV7-9|TRBJ2-1
TGTGCCAGCAGCTGGGGGAGGGGAGGGAACAATGAGCAGTTCTTC
CASSWGRGGNNEQFF
>-|13|-|TRBV2|TRBJ1-1
TGTGCCAGCAGTGAGGACAGCAACACTGAAGCTTTCTTT
CASSEDSNTEAFF
>-|13|-|TRBV2|TRBJ2-7
TGTGCCAGCAGTGTTAGAATCCTTTACGAGCAGTACTTC
CASSVRILYEQYF
>TRBD2|19|-|TRBV5-4|TRBJ2-5
TGTGCCAGCAGCCCCAAATCGGGACTAGCGGGGGGCCTGGGGGAGACCCAGTACTTC
CASSPKSGLAGGLGETQYF
>-|13|-|TRBV5-5|TRBJ1-1
TGTGCCAGCAGCCCTACCCTCAACACTGAAGCTTTCTTT
CASSPTLNTEAFF
>-|12|large|TRBV9|TRBJ1-1
TGTGCCAGCACTGGAGCCAACACTGAAGCTTTCTTT
CASTGANTEAFF
>-|15|-|TRBV12-5|TRBJ2-3
TGTGCTAGTGGTTTGGATCTGACAGCTACAGATACGCAGTATTTT
CASGLDLTATDTQYF
>TRBD1|13|-|TRBV5-6|TRBJ2-7
TGTGCCAGCGAAGGGGACAGCCTTTCCGAGCAGTACTTC
CASEGDSLSEQYF
>-|16|-|TRBV5-1|TRBJ1-4
TGCGCCAGCAGCTTGGAGGGTTTGGGGACTAATGAAAAACTGTTTTTT
CASSLEGLGTNEKLFF
>TRBD1|14|-|TRBV28|TRBJ2-7
TGTGCCAGCAGCCTGGACAGGTCCTCCTACGAGCAGTACTTC
CASSLDRSSYEQYF
>TRBD1|14|-|TRBV30|TRBJ1-6
TGTGCCTGGAGTGAGGACAGGGCGGTTACACCCCTCCACTTT
CAWSEDRAVTPLHF
>-|14|-|TRBV6-1|TRBJ1-6
TGTGCCAGCAGTGCAGGCCCTTATAATTCACCCCTCCACTTT
CASSAGPYNSPLHF
>-|15|-|TRBV5-1|TRBJ2-5
TGCGCCAGCACCCATACGACGGGGGCTGGAGAGACCCAGTACTTC
CASTHTTGAGETQYF
>-|15|-|TRBV29-1|TRBJ1-2
TGCAGCGTTGCCAGGGACACGAGGATTGTCTATGGCTACACCTTC
CSVARDTRIVYGYTF
>-|13|-|TRBV5-1|TRBJ1-6
TGCGCCAGCAGCTTGGTCGGGGACTCACCCCTCCACTTT
CASSLVGDSPLHF
>-|16|-|TRBV21-1|TRBJ2-7
TGTGCCAGCAACCACAACACCGGGACAGGGGACCACGAGCAGTACTTC
CASNHNTGTGDHEQYF
>-|11|-|TRBV5-5|TRBJ2-7
TGTGCCAGCAGCTTTTCTTACGAGCAGTACTTC
CASSFSYEQYF
>TRBD2|17|-|TRBV6-1|TRBJ2-1
TGTGCCAGCAGTGCGCGCACCGGGACTAGCGGGGTCAATGAGCAGTTCTTC
CASSARTGTSGVNEQFF
>TRBD2|18|-|TRBV5-1|TRBJ2-7
TGCGCCAGCAGCTTGGTCCCCTCTGGCGGGGGTGGCTCCTACGAGCAGTACTTC
CASSLVPSGGGGSYEQYF
>TRBD1|15|few|TRBV5-1|TRBJ2-7
TGCGCCAGCAGCTCTGGACAGGGGTTTTGGTACGAGCAGTACTTC
CASSSGQGFWYEQYF
>-|14|few|TRBV6-1|TRBJ1-6
TGTGCCAGCAGTGAAGGTAGGGGGAATTCACCCCTCCACTTT
CASSEGRGNSPLHF
>-|16|-|TRBV6-1|TRBJ2-2
TGTGCCAGCAGTGAAAGGGCGGTACTCGACACCGGGGAGCTGTTTTTT
CASSERAVLDTGELFF
>TRBD1|14|few|TRBV6-5|TRBJ2-7
TGTGCCAGCAGTCCACGCGACAGGGTAGTCGAGCAGTACTTC
CASSPRDRVVEQYF